These T cell receptor beta chains were read from a single sample in a study of cytomegalovirus exposure and HLA in healthy donors. The method was immunoSEQ multiplex PCR; TCRdb's version includes in-frame clones alone and lacks a portion of them. Of about 120,000 clones in the sample, roughly 9% are singletons; the top ten hold around 6%. The sample was PBMCs. The receptor source for this set is a woman aged 40 to 50 in good health and CMV-seropositive. Each CDR3 is given with its conserved first and last residue. The D gene is left open where the match is weak. Size is stated for part of the rows, as once, few or many counts, or as a class when the clone is expanded.

abundance | d_gene | j_gene | v_gene | CDR3aa | CDR3nt
few | - | TRBJ1-4 | TRBV6-5 | CASTRAGEKLFF | TGTGCCAGCACCAGGGCTGGGGAAAAACTGTTTTTT
- | - | TRBJ2-5 | TRBV28 | CASSLPGQGGTGGNLETQYF | TGTGCCAGCAGTCTCCCCGGGCAGGGGGGGACGGGGGGGAACTTAGAGACCCAGTACTTC
- | - | TRBJ2-1 | TRBV6-4 | CASSEQAAYNEQFF | TGTGCCAGCAGTGAACAGGCGGCCTACAATGAGCAGTTCTTC
few | - | TRBJ2-6 | TRBV7-9 | CASSSTGSGANVLTF | TGTGCCAGCAGCTCTACAGGGTCTGGGGCCAACGTCCTGACTTTC
- | TRBD1 | TRBJ2-5 | TRBV27 | CASSSIGTGPWLGQETQYF | TGTGCCAGCAGTTCGATCGGGACAGGGCCTTGGCTGGGACAAGAGACCCAGTACTTC
- | TRBD1 | TRBJ2-1 | TRBV6-5 | CASRGQGRNEQFF | TGTGCCAGCAGGGGACAGGGAAGGAATGAGCAGTTCTTC
- | - | TRBJ1-1 | TRBV18 | CASSETGNTEAFF | TGTGCCAGCTCCGAGACGGGGAACACTGAAGCTTTCTTT
few | TRBD1 | TRBJ1-1 | TRBV5-4 | CASSLTGDTEAFF | TGTGCCAGCAGCTTGACAGGGGACACTGAAGCTTTCTTT
few | TRBD1 | TRBJ2-3 | TRBV7-2 | CASSYQDRVSDTQYF | TGTGCCAGCAGCTACCAGGACAGGGTCTCAGATACGCAGTATTTT
- | - | TRBJ1-5 | TRBV6-1 | CASSGIQNGQPQHF | TGTGCCAGCAGTGGAATACAGAACGGTCAGCCCCAGCATTTT
- | - | TRBJ1-1 | TRBV4-2 | CASSQVTGTPNTEAFF | TGTGCCAGCAGCCAGGTTACCGGGACACCGAACACTGAAGCTTTCTTT
- | TRBD1 | TRBJ1-5 | TRBV10-3 | CAIGQGVGGNQPQHF | TGTGCCATAGGACAGGGCGTCGGGGGCAATCAGCCCCAGCATTTT
- | - | TRBJ2-2 | TRBV29-1 | CSVGTTGELFF | TGCAGCGTCGGTACCACCGGGGAGCTGTTTTTT
- | - | TRBJ1-4 | TRBV7-2 | CASSLIGGEEKLFF | TGTGCCAGCAGCTTAATAGGGGGAGAGGAAAAACTGTTTTTT
- | - | TRBJ2-7 | TRBV15 | CATSRDQGSYEQYF | TGTGCCACCAGCAGAGACCAGGGGTCCTACGAGCAGTACTTC
- | TRBD1 | TRBJ2-7 | TRBV27 | CASSHRQGIGYEQYF | TGTGCCAGCAGTCACCGACAGGGGATCGGCTACGAGCAGTACTTC
medium-sized | TRBD1 | TRBJ1-5 | TRBV7-6 | CASSPTGESNQPQHF | TGTGCCAGCAGCCCAACAGGGGAGAGCAATCAGCCCCAGCATTTT
few | - | TRBJ1-2 | TRBV28 | CASSLGGWAGYTF | TGTGCCAGCAGTTTAGGGGGGTGGGCTGGCTACACCTTC
- | TRBD1 | TRBJ2-3 | TRBV6-6 | CASLRQGAADTQYF | TGTGCCAGCCTCCGGCAGGGGGCCGCAGATACGCAGTATTTT
- | - | TRBJ1-1 | TRBV10-2 | CASSDRMNTEAFF | TGCGCCAGCAGTGACAGAATGAACACTGAAGCTTTCTTT
- | TRBD1 | TRBJ2-3 | TRBV5-1 | CASSSFDRGLDTQYF | TGCGCCAGCAGCTCCTTCGACAGGGGGCTGGATACGCAGTATTTT
few | - | TRBJ1-1 | TRBV7-9 | CASRQQGNTEAFF | TGTGCCAGCAGGCAACAGGGAAACACTGAAGCTTTCTTT
few | TRBD2 | TRBJ2-5 | TRBV19 | CASSNISGERGTQYF | TGTGCCAGTAGTAACATTAGCGGGGAGAGAGGGACCCAGTACTTC
medium-sized | TRBD1 | TRBJ2-7 | TRBV25-1 | CAVGRTGDYEQYF | TGTGCCGTCGGTCGGACAGGGGACTACGAGCAGTACTTC
few | - | TRBJ2-3 | TRBV6-4 | CASSDGGAADTQYF | TGTGCCAGCAGTGACGGGGGGGCGGCAGATACGCAGTATTTT
few | - | TRBJ1-4 | TRBV25-1 | CASSPIGVEANEKLFF | TGTGCCAGCAGTCCGATCGGGGTGGAAGCTAATGAAAAACTGTTTTTT
- | - | TRBJ1-2 | TRBV18 | CASSPGETSYRYTF | TGTGCCAGCTCACCAGGGGAGACCTCTTACCGCTACACCTTC
- | - | TRBJ1-1 | TRBV5-1 | CASSFGSGGTEAFF | TGCGCCAGCAGCTTTGGCTCGGGGGGAACTGAAGCTTTCTTT
- | - | TRBJ2-5 | TRBV6-1 | CASNHLSQYF | TGTGCCAGCAATCACTTGTCCCAGTACTTC
- | TRBD1 | TRBJ1-1 | TRBV19 | CASSLGDRVGTEAFF | TGTGCCAGTAGCCTCGGGGACAGGGTGGGCACTGAAGCTTTCTTT
few | TRBD2 | TRBJ2-1 | TRBV5-1 | CASSSGLAGGRTEQFF | TGCGCCAGCAGCTCAGGACTAGCGGGGGGGCGTACTGAGCAGTTCTTC
- | TRBD2 | TRBJ2-3 | TRBV5-1 | CASRPGLAARTDTQYF | TGCGCCAGCAGACCAGGACTAGCGGCAAGGACAGATACGCAGTATTTT
- | TRBD1 | TRBJ1-1 | TRBV7-2 | CASSPWGQRNTEAFF | TGTGCCAGCAGCCCCTGGGGACAGAGGAACACTGAAGCTTTCTTT
few | - | TRBJ1-2 | TRBV10-3 | CAISRRALEGYGYTF | TGTGCCATCAGTCGCCGGGCCCTCGAGGGCTATGGCTACACCTTC
- | TRBD1 | TRBJ2-7 | TRBV6-1 | CASSHRGYEQYF | TGTGCCAGCAGTCACAGGGGGTACGAGCAGTACTTC
- | - | TRBJ2-7 | TRBV2 | CASTPGSLSYEQYF | TGTGCCAGCACCCCAGGGTCACTTTCCTACGAGCAGTACTTC
few | TRBD1 | TRBJ2-7 | TRBV18 | CASSATGNEQYF | TGTGCCAGCTCAGCGACAGGGAACGAGCAGTACTTC
few | - | TRBJ1-2 | TRBV9 | CASSSRTGKIGGYTF | TGTGCCAGCAGCTCCCGGACGGGGAAGATTGGTGGCTACACCTTC
- | TRBD1 | TRBJ2-7 | TRBV30 | CAWMADRGFHEQYF | TGTGCCTGGATGGCGGACAGGGGTTTCCACGAGCAGTACTTC
few | TRBD1 | TRBJ1-3 | TRBV9 | CASSPTGTGRVGNTIYF | TGTGCCAGCAGCCCGACCGGGACAGGGAGAGTCGGAAACACCATATATTTT
few | - | TRBJ2-2 | TRBV9 | CASSGQQGPGELFF | TGTGCCAGCAGCGGCCAACAGGGCCCCGGGGAGCTGTTTTTT
few | TRBD2 | TRBJ2-1 | TRBV7-9 | CASSQTSGNEQFF | TGTGCCAGCAGCCAGACTAGCGGCAATGAGCAGTTCTTC
few | - | TRBJ2-2 | TRBV5-6 | CASSLVGATGELFF | TGTGCCAGCAGCTTGGTAGGGGCCACCGGGGAGCTGTTTTTT
few | - | TRBJ1-6 | TRBV5-1 | CASSLARDNSPLHF | TGCGCCAGCAGCTTGGCCAGGGATAATTCACCCCTCCACTTT
few | - | TRBJ1-6 | TRBV30 | CAWSPRGPLHF | TGTGCCTGGAGTCCTCGGGGACCCCTCCACTTT
- | TRBD1 | TRBJ1-2 | TRBV18 | CASLPRRDRGLGGYTF | TGTGCCAGCTTACCACGCCGGGACAGGGGGCTCGGCGGCTACACCTTC
- | - | TRBJ1-1 | TRBV7-9 | CASSLGGAEAFF | TGTGCCAGCAGCTTAGGGGGGGCTGAAGCTTTCTTT
- | TRBD1 | TRBJ2-5 | TRBV29-1 | CSVEVRGQETQYF | TGCAGCGTTGAGGTCAGGGGGCAAGAGACCCAGTACTTC
few | - | TRBJ2-5 | TRBV7-2 | CASSYSQSQETQYF | TGTGCCAGCAGCTACTCACAGAGTCAAGAGACCCAGTACTTC
- | TRBD1 | TRBJ1-5 | TRBV5-1 | CASSLRGQANQPQHF | TGCGCCAGCAGCTTGAGGGGGCAGGCAAATCAGCCCCAGCATTTT
- | TRBD1 | TRBJ1-2 | TRBV6-4 | CASREGQGGYGYTF | TGTGCCAGCAGAGAGGGACAGGGTGGGTATGGCTACACCTTC
many | - | TRBJ2-5 | TRBV5-6 | CASSSPTKGETQYF | TGTGCCAGCAGCTCCCCGACTAAGGGAGAGACCCAGTACTTC
- | - | TRBJ1-2 | TRBV19 | CASSIESNYGYTF | TGTGCCAGTAGTATCGAAAGCAACTATGGCTACACCTTC
- | - | TRBJ1-1 | TRBV29-1 | CSVTTGNTEAFF | TGCAGCGTCACTACAGGGAACACTGAAGCTTTCTTT
- | TRBD1 | TRBJ1-2 | TRBV19 | CASSIAAQGAYGYTF | TGTGCCAGTAGTATAGCCGCGCAGGGGGCCTATGGCTACACCTTC
- | - | TRBJ1-5 | TRBV7-8 | CASSAGAGKVQPQHF | TGTGCCAGCAGCGCGGGGGCAGGGAAGGTTCAGCCCCAGCATTTT
- | TRBD1 | TRBJ2-5 | TRBV10-2 | CASSEWTGKETQYF | TGCGCCAGCAGTGAGTGGACAGGGAAAGAGACCCAGTACTTC
- | TRBD1 | TRBJ1-4 | TRBV9 | CASSVGRGTEKLFF | TGTGCCAGCAGCGTTGGCAGGGGGACTGAAAAACTGTTTTTT
few | - | TRBJ2-7 | TRBV5-1 | CASQDSSYEQYF | TGCGCCAGTCAGGACAGCTCCTACGAGCAGTACTTC
few | TRBD1 | TRBJ1-1 | TRBV28 | CASSSTGGRNTEAFF | TGTGCCAGCAGTTCAACAGGGGGCAGGAACACTGAAGCTTTCTTT